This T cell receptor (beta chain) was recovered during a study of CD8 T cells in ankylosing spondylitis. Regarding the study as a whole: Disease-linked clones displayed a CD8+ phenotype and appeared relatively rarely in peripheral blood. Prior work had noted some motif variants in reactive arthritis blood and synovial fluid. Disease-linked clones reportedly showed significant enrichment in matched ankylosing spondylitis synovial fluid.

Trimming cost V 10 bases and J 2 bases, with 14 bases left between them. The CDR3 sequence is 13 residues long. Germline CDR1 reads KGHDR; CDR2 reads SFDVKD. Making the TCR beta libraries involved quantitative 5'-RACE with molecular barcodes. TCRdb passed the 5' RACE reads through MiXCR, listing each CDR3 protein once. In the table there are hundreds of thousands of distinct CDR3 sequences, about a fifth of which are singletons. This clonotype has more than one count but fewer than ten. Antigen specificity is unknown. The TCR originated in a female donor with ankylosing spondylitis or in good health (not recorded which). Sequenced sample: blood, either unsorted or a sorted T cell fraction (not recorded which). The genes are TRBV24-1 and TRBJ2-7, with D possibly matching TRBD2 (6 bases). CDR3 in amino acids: CATRGTSAYEQYF. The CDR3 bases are TGTGCCACACGGGGGACTTCCGCCTACGAGCAGTACTTC.